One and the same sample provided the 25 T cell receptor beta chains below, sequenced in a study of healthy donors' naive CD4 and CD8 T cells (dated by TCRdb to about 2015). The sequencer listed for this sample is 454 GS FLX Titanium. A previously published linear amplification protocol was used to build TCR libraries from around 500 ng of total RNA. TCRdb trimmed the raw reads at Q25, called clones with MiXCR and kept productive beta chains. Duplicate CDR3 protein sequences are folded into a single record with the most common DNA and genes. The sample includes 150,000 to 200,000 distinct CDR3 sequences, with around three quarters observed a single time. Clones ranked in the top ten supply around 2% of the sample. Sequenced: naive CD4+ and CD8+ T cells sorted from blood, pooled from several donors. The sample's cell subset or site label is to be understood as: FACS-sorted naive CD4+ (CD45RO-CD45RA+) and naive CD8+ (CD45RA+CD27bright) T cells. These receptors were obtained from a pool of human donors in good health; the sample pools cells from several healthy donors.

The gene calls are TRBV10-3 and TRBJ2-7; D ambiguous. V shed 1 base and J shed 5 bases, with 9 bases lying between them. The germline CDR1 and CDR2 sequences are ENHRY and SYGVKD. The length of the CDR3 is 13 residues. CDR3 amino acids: CAISELGDHEQYF. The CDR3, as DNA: TGTGCCATCAGTGAGTTAGGAGACCACGAGCAGTACTTC.

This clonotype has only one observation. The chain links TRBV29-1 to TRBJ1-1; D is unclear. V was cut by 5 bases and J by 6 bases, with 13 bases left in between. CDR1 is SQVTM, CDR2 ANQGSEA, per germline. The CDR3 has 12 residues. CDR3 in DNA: TGCAGCGTTCTAACGACACGCTCTGAAGCTTTCTTT. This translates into CSVLTTRSEAFF.

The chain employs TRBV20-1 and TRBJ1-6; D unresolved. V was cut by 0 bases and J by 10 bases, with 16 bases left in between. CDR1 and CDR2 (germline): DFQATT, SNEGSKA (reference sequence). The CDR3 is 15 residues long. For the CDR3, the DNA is TGCAGTGCTAGAGATGTGGGGAAATGGGAATCACCCCTCCACTTT. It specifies CSARDVGKWESPLHF.

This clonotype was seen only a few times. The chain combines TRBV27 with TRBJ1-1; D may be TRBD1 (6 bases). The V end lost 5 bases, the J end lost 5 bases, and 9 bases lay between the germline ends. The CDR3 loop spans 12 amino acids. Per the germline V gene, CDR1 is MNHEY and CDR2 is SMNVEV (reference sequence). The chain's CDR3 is CASSPQGTEAFF. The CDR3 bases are TGTGCCAGCAGTCCTCAGGGGACTGAAGCTTTCTTT.

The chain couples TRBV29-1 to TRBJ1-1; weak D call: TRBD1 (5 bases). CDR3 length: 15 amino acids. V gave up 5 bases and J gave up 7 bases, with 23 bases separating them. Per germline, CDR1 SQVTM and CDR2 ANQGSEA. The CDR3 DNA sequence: TGCAGCGTTCAAGGGGCCGACATCCACCCCAATGAAGCTTTCTTT. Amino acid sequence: CSVQGADIHPNEAFF.

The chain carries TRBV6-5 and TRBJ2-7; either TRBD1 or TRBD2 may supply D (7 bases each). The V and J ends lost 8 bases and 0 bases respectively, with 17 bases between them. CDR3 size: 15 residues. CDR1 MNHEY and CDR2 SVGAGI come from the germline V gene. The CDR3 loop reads CASRGDSASSYEQYF. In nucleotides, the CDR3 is TGTGCCAGCCGGGGGGACAGCGCGAGCTCCTACGAGCAGTACTTC.

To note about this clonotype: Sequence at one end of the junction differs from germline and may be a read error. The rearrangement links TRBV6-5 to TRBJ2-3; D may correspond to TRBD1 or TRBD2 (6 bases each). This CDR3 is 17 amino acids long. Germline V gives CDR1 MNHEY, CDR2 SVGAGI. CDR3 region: CASSYLRLGGVTGTQYF. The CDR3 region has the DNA TGTGCCAGCAGTTACCTCCGACTAGGTGGTGTGACAGGTACGCAGTATTTT.

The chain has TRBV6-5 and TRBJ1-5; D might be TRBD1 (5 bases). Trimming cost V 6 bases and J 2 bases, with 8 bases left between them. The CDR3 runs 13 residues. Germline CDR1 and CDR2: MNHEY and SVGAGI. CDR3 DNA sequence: TGTGCCAGCAGGGGGGTAGGCAATCAGCCCCAGCATTTT. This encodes CASRGVGNQPQHF.

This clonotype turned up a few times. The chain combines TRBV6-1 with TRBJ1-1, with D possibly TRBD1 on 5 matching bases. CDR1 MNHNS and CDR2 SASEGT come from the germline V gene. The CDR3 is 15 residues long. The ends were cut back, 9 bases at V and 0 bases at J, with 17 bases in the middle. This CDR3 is CASARRGEMNTEAFF. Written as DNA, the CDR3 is TGTGCCAGTGCGCGGCGGGGGGAAATGAACACTGAAGCTTTCTTT.

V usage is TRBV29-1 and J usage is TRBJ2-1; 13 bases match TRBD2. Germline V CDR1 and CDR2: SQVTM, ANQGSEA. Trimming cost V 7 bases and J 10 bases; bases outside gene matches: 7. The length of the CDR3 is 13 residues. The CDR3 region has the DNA TGCAGCGCCGGACTAGCGGGAGTTGGGGAGCAGTTCTTC. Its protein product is CSAGLAGVGEQFF.

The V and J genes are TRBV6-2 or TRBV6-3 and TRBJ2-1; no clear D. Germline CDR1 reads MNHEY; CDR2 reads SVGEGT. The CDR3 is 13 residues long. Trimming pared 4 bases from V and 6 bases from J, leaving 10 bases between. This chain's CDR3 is CASSFQLSNEQFF. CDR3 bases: TGTGCCAGCAGTTTCCAACTTAGCAATGAGCAGTTCTTC.

The CDR3 loop reads CSVEEGTASGANVLTF. The CDR3 nucleotides are TGCAGCGTTGAAGAGGGGACTGCCTCTGGGGCCAACGTCCTGACTTTC. This chain links TRBV29-1 with TRBJ2-6, with D possibly being TRBD2 (6 bases). Trimming cost V 0 bases and J 0 bases, with 9 bases left between them. CDR3 size: 16 residues. In germline, CDR1 is SQVTM, CDR2 ANQGSEA. Based on the CDR3 plus reference TRBV29-1 and TRBJ2-6, the full variable domain is SAVISQKPSRDICQRGTSLTIQCQVDSQVTMMFWYRQQPGQSLTLIATANQGSEATYESGFVIDKFPISRPNLTFSTLTVSNMSPEDSSIYLCSVEEGTASGANVLTFGAGSRLTVL.

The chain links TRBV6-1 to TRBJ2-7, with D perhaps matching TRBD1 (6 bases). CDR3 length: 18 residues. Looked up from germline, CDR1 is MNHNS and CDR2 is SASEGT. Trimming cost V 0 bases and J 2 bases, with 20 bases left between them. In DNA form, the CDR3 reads TGTGCCAGCAGTGAAGCTAGACAGGTTGGTGGGTCCCCCTACGAGCAGTACTTC. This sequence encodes CASSEARQVGGSPYEQYF.

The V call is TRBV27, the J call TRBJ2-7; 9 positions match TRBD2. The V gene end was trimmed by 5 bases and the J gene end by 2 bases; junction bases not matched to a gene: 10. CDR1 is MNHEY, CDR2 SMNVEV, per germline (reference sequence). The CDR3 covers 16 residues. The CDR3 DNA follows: TGTGCCAGCAGTGTAGGATTAGCGGGAGTACCCTACGAGCAGTACTTC. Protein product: CASSVGLAGVPYEQYF.

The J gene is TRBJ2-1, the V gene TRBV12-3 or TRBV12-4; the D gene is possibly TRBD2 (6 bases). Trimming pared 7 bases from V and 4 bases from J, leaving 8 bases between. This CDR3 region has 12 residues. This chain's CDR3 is CASTGGYNEQFF. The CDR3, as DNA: TGTGCCAGCACCGGGGGTTACAATGAGCAGTTCTTC.

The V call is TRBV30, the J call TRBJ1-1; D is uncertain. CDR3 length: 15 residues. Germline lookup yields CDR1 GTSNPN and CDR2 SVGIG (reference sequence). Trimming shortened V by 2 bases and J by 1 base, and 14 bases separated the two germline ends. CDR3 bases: TGTGCCTGGAGTTATGGGGTACCAGGGAACACTGAAGCTTTCTTT. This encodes CAWSYGVPGNTEAFF.

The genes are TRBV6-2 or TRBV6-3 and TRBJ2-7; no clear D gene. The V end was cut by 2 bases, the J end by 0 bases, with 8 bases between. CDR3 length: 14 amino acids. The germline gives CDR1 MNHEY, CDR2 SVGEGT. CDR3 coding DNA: TGTGCCAGCAGTTACGACCAACCCTCCTACGAGCAGTACTTC. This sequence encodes CASSYDQPSYEQYF.

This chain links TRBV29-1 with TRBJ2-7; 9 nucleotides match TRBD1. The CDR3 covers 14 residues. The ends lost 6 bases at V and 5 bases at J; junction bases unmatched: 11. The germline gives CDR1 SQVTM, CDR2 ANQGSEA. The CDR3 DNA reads TGCAGCGTCAGAAACCGGGACAGGGACCACGAGCAGTACTTC. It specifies CSVRNRDRDHEQYF.

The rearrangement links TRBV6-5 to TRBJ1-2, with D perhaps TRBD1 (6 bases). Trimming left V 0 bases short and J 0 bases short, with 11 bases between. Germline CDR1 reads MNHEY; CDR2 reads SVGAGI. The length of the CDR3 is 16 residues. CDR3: CASSYSGTLANYGYTF. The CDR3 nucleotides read TGTGCCAGCAGTTACTCAGGGACACTAGCTAACTATGGCTACACCTTC.

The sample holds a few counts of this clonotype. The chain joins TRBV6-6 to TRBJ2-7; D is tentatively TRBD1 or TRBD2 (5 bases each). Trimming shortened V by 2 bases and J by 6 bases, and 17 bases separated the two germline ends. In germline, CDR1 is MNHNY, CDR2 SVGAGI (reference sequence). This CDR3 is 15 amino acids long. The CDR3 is CASSYKGTVVIEQYF. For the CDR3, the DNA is TGTGCCAGCAGTTACAAGGGGACGGTAGTAATCGAGCAGTACTTC.

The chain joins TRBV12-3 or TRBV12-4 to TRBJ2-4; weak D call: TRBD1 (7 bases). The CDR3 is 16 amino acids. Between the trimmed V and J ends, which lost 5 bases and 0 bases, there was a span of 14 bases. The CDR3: CASSPSGGIAKNIQYF. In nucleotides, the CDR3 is TGTGCCAGCAGTCCCTCAGGGGGGATAGCCAAAAACATTCAGTACTTC.

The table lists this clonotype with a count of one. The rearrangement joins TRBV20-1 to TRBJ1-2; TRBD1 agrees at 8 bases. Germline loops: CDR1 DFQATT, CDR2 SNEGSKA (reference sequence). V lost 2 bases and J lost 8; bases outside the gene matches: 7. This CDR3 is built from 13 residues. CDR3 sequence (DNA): TGCAGTGCTAGACTCGACAGGGGAGCGGGCTACACCTTC. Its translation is CSARLDRGAGYTF.

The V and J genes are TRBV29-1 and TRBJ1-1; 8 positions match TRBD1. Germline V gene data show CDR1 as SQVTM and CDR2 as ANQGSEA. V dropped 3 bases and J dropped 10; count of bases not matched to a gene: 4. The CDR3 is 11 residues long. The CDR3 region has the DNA TGCAGCGTTGACCTCGGGACAGGAGCTTTCTTT. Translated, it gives CSVDLGTGAFF.

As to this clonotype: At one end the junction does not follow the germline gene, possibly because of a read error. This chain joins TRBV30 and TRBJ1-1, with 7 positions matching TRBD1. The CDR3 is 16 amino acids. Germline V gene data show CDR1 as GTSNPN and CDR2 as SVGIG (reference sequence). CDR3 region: CAGRGRKWTGNTEAFF. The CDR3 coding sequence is TGTGCCGGGAGGGGAAGGAAGTGGACAGGGAACACTGAAGCTTTCTTT.

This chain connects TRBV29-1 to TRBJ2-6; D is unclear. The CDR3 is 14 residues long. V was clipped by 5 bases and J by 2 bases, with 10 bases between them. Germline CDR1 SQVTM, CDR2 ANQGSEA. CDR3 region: CSVYLEAGANVLTF. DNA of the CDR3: TGCAGCGTTTACCTAGAGGCTGGGGCCAACGTCCTGACTTTC.